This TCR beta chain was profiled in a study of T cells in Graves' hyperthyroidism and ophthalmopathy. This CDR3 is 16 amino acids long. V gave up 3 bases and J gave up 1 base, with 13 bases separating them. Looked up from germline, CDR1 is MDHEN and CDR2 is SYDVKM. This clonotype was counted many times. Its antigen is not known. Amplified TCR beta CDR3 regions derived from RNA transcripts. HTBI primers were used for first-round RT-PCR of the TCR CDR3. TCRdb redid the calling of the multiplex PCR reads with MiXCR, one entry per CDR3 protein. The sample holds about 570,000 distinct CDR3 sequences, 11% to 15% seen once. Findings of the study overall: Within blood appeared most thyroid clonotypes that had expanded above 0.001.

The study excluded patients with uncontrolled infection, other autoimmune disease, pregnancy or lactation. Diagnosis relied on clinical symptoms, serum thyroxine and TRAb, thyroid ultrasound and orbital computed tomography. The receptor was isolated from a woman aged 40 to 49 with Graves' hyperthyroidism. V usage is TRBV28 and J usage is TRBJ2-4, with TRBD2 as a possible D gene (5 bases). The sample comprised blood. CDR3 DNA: TGTGCCAGCAGTTTTCTGATCGGGGTGGCCAAAAACATTCAGTACTTC. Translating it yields CASSFLIGVAKNIQYF.